What follows are 5 T cell receptor beta chains derived from one specimen sequenced in a study of cytomegalovirus exposure and HLA in healthy donors. The primer mix had 60 Vbeta and 13 Jbeta primers. Only in-frame clones appear in the TCRdb table, and some are missing; sequencing was by immunoSEQ multiplex PCR. The sample lists fewer than 150,000 clones; about 78% were seen once. The sample was PBMCs. The receptors stem from a young man in good health and CMV-seronegative.

The chain joins TRBV28 to TRBJ2-5; D call uncertain. The CDR3 has 16 residues. Germline V gene lookup returns CDR1 MDHEN and CDR2 SYDVKM. Trimming took 6 bases from V and 0 from J, leaving 17 bases between them. The CDR3 bases are TGTGCCAGCAGCACACTCTTCCAGGTGTACCAAGAGACCCAGTACTTC. Translation gives CASSTLFQVYQETQYF.

Comment on this clone: Other nucleotide sequences in the sample specify the same CDR3. The chain recombines TRBV4-1 with TRBJ2-1; 9 nucleotides line up with TRBD1. The CDR3 runs 17 residues. V was clipped by 6 bases and J by 5 bases; unmatched bases: 14. The germline gives CDR1 MGHRA, CDR2 YSYEKL. The CDR3 loop reads CASRTHKRDRAHNEQFF. As DNA, the CDR3 is TGCGCCAGCAGGACACACAAAAGGGACAGGGCTCACAATGAGCAGTTCTTC.

V is TRBV11-3 and J is TRBJ1-1; a weak D match, TRBD1 (5 bases). CDR1 is SGHNT and CDR2 is YENEEA in the germline V gene. V was clipped by 0 bases and J by 1 base, with 12 bases between them. The CDR3 runs 16 residues. The CDR3 nucleotides read TGTGCCAGCAGCTTAGATCTGTGGGGGGAGAACACTGAAGCTTTCTTT. This encodes CASSLDLWGENTEAFF.

The chain links TRBV30 to TRBJ2-1, with a weak D call TRBD1 (6 bases). Germline V gene data show CDR1 as GTSNPN and CDR2 as SVGIG (reference sequence). The V gene lost 5 bases and the J gene lost 14 bases, with 19 bases spanning the gap. This CDR3 spans 12 amino acids. CDR3 amino acids: CAWGQTGSGEFF. CDR3 bases: TGTGCCTGGGGCCAAACAGGGTCAGGAGAGTTCTTC. The full variable domain, completed using reference TRBV30 and TRBJ2-1, is SQTIHQWPATLVQPVGSPLSLECTVEGTSNPNLYWYRQAAGRGLQLLFYSVGIGQISSEVPQNLSASRPQDRQFILSSKKLLLSDSGFYLCAWGQTGSGEFFGPGTRLTVL.

The chain uses TRBV5-1 and TRBJ2-3; possible D gene TRBD2, 5 bases. V was pared by 5 bases and J by 5 bases, with 15 bases between. This CDR3 spans 14 amino acids. The germline V gene has CDR1 SGHRS and CDR2 YFSETQ. CDR3 in DNA: TGCGCCAGCAGTTCTGACCGGAGGAGAGATACGCAGTATTTT. Protein sequence: CASSSDRRRDTQYF.